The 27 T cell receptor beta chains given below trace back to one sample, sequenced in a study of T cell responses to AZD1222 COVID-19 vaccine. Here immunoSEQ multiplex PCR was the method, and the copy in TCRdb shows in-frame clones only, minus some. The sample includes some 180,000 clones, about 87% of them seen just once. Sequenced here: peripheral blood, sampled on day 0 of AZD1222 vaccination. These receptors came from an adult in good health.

The CDR3 DNA follows: TGTGCCAGTAGTATAGTCGGCACGGAGTATGGCTACACCTTC. Its translation: CASSIVGTEYGYTF. The rearrangement joins TRBV19 to TRBJ1-2; unclear D gene. Per the germline V gene, CDR1 is LNHDA and CDR2 is SQIVND (reference sequence). The CDR3 sequence is 14 residues long. Trimming took off 1 base at V and 5 bases at J, with 11 bases between the two ends.

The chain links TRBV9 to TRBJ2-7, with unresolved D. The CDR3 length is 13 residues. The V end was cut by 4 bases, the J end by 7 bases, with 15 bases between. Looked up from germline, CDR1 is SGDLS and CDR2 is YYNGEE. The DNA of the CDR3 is TGTGCCAGCAGCCCTTGGCATGTTTGGGAGCAGTACTTC. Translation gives CASSPWHVWEQYF.

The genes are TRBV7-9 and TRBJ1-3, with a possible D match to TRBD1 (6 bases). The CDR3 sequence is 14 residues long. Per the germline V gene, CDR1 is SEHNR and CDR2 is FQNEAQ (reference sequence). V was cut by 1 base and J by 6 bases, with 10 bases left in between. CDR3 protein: CASSLGQAINTIYF. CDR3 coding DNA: TGTGCCAGCAGCTTAGGACAGGCAATAAACACCATATATTTT.

CDR3 coding DNA: TGTGCCAGCAGCCTTGGACTAGCGGGAGGCGGGGGGGAGACCCAGTACTTC. It encodes CASSLGLAGGGGETQYF. The rearrangement links TRBV3-1 (or the pseudogene TRBV3-2) to TRBJ2-5, with 14 bases identical to TRBD2. CDR3 size: 17 residues. J gave up 5 bases and V 4 bases, and 9 bases lay outside the gene matches. Germline V lookup: CDR1 LGHDT, CDR2 YNNKEL (reference sequence).

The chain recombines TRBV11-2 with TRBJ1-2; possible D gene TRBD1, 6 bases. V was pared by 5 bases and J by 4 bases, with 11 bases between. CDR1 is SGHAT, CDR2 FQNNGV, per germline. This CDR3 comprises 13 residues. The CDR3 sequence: CASSQDSLYGYTF. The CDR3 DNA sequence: TGTGCCAGCAGCCAGGACAGTCTCTATGGCTACACCTTC.

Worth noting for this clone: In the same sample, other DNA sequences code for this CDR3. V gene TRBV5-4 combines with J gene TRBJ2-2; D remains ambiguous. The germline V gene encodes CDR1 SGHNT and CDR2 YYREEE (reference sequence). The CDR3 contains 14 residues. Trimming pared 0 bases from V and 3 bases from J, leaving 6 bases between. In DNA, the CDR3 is TGTGCCAGCAGCTTGGTACCCGACACCGGGGAGCTGTTTTTT. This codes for CASSLVPDTGELFF.

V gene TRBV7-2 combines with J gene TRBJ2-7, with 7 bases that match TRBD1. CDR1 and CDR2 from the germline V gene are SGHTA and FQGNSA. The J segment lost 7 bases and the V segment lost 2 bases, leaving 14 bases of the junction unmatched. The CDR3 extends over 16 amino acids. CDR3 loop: CASSLRVRQGMDEQYF. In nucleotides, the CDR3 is TGTGCCAGCAGCTTAAGAGTACGACAGGGCATGGATGAGCAGTACTTC.

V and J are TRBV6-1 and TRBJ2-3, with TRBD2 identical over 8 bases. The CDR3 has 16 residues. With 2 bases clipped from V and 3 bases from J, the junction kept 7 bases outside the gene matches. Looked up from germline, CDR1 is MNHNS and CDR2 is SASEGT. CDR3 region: CASSEPGLGATDTQYF. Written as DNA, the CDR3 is TGTGCCAGCAGTGAACCGGGACTAGGAGCGACAGATACGCAGTATTTT.

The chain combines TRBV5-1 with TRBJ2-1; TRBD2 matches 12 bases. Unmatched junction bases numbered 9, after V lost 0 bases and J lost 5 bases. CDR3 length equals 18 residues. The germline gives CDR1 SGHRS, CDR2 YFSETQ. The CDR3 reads CASSLGVMRTSGNNEQFF. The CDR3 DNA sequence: TGCGCCAGCAGCTTGGGCGTCATGCGGACTAGCGGGAACAATGAGCAGTTCTTC. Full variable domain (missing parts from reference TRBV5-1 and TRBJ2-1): KAGVTQTPRYLIKTRGQQVTLSCSPISGHRSVSWYQQTPGQGLQFLFEYFSETQRNKGNFPGRFSGRQFSNSRSEMNVSTLELGDSALYLCASSLGVMRTSGNNEQFFGPGTRLTVL.

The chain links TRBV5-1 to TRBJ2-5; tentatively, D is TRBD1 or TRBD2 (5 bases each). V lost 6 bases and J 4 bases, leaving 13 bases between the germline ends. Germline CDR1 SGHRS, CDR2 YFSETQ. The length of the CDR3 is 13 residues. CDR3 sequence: CASKLRDGETQYF. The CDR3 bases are TGCGCCAGCAAGTTAAGGGACGGAGAGACCCAGTACTTC.

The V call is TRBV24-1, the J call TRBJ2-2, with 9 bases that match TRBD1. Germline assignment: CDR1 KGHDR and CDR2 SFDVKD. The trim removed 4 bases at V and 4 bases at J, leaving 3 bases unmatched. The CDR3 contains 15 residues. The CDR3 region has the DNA TGTGCCACCAGTGACCCGGGACAGGGCACCGGGGAGCTGTTTTTT. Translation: CATSDPGQGTGELFF.

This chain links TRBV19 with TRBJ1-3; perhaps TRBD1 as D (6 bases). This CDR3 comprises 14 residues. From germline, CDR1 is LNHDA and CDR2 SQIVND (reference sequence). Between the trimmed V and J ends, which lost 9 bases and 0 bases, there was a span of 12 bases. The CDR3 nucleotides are TGTGCCAGAGGGACACCGAACTCTGGAAACACCATATATTTT. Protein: CARGTPNSGNTIYF.

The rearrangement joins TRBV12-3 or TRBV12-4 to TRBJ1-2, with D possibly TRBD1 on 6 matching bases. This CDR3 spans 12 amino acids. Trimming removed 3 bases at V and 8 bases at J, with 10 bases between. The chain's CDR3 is CASSLYREGYTF. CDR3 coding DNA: TGTGCCAGCAGTTTGTACAGGGAGGGCTACACCTTC.

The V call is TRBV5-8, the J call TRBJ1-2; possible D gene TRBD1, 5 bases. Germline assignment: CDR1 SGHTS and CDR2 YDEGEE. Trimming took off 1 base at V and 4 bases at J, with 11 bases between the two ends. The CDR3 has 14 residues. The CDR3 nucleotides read TGTGCCAGCAGCTTGTTAGGGGTGAGCTATGGCTACACCTTC. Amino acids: CASSLLGVSYGYTF. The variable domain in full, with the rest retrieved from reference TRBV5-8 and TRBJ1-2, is EAGVTQSPTHLIKTRGQQATLRCSPISGHTSVYWYQQALGLGLQFLLWYDEGEERNRGNFPPRFSGRQFPNYSSELNVNALELEDSALYLCASSLLGVSYGYTFGSGTRLTVV.

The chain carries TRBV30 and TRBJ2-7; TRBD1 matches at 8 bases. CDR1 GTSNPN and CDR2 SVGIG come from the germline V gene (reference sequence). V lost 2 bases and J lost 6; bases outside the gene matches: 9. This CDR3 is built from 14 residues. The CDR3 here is CAWSIDRGSSEQYF. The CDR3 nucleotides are TGTGCCTGGAGTATTGACAGGGGTTCTAGCGAGCAGTACTTC.

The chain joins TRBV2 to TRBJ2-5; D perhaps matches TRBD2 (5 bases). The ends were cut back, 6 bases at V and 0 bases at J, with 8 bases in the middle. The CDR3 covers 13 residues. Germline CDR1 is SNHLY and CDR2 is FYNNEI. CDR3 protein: CASRGGYQETQYF. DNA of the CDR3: TGTGCCAGCAGGGGCGGGTACCAAGAGACCCAGTACTTC.

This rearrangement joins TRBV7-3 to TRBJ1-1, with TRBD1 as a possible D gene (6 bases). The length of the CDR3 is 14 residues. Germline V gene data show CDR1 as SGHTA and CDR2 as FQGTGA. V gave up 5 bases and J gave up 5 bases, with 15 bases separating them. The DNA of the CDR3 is TGTGCCAGCAGCCTACAACAGGGAGGAACTGAAGCTTTCTTT. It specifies CASSLQQGGTEAFF.

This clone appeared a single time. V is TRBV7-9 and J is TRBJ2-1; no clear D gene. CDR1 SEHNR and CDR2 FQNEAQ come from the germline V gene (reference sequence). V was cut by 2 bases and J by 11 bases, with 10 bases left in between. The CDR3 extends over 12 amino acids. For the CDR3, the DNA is TGTGCCAGCAGCTTAACAACAAGCCAGCAGTTCTTC. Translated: CASSLTTSQQFF.

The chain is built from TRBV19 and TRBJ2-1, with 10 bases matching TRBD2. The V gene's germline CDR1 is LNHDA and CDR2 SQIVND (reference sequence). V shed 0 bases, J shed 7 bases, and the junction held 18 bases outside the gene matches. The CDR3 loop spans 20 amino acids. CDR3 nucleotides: TGTGCCAGTAGTATAGATCACATCAGTGCGGTAGCGGGAGGTAAAAATGAGCAGTTCTTC. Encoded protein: CASSIDHISAVAGGKNEQFF.

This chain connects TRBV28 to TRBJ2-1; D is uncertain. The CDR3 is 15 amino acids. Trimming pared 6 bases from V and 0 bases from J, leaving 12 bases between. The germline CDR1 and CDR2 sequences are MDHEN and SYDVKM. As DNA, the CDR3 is TGTGCCAGCAGCCCACCATGGAGCTCCTACAATGAGCAGTTCTTC. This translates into CASSPPWSSYNEQFF.

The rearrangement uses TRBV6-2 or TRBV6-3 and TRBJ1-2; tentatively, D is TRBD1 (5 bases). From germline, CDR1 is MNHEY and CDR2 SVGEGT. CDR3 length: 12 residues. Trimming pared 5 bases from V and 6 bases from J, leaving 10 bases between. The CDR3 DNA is TGTGCCAGCAGTAGGGGATCAAATGGCTACACCTTC. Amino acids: CASSRGSNGYTF.

The CDR3 nucleotides read TGTGCCAGCAGCTTTAATTTCGGATTCACAGATACGCAGTATTTT. Translated, it gives CASSFNFGFTDTQYF. The J gene is TRBJ2-3, the V gene TRBV11-2; D is ambiguous. Trimming removed 3 bases at V and 2 bases at J, with 12 bases between. Germline loops: CDR1 SGHAT, CDR2 FQNNGV. The CDR3 totals 15 residues.

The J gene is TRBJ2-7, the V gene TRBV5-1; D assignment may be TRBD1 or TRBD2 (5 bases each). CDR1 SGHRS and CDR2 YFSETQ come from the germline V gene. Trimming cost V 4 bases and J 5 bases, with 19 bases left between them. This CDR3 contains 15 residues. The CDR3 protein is CASSPPRGSTDEQYF. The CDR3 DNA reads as TGCGCCAGCAGCCCCCCGAGGGGCTCTACGGACGAGCAGTACTTC.

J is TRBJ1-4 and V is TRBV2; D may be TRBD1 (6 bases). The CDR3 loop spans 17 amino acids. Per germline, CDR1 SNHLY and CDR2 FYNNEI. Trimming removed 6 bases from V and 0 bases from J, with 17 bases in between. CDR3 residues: CASRVTGTPATNEKLFF. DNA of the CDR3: TGTGCCAGCAGGGTGACCGGGACACCTGCAACTAATGAAAAACTGTTTTTT.

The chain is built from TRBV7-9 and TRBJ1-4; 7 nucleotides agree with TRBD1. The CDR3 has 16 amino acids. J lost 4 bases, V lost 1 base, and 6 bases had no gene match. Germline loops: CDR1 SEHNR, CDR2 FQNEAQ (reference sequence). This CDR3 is CASSLGRDSGNEKLFF. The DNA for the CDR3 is TGTGCCAGCAGCTTAGGGCGGGACAGCGGTAATGAAAAACTGTTTTTT.

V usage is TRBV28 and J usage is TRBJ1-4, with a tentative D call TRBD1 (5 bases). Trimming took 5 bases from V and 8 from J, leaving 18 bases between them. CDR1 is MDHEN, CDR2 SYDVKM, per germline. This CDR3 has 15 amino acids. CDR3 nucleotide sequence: TGTGCCAGCAGTCCCCCCCAGGGAGCCTACGAAAAACTGTTTTTT. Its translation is CASSPPQGAYEKLFF.

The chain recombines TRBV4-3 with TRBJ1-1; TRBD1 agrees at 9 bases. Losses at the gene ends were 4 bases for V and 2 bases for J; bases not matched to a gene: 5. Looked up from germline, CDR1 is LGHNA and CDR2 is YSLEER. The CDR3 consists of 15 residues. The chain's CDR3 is CASSLTGQGNTEAFF. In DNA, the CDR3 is TGCGCCAGCAGCCTAACGGGACAGGGAAACACTGAAGCTTTCTTT.